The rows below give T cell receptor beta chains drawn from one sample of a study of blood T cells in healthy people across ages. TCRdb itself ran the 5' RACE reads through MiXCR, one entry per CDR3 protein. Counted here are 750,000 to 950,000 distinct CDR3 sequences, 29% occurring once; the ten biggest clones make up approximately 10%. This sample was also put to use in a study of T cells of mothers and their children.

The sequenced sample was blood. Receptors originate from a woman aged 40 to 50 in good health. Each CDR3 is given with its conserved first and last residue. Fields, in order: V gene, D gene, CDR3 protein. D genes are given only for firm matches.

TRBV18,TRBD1,CASSDRDSGYTF
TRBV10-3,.,CAISDTNNEQYF
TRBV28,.,CASSIPRDSEAFF
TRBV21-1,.,CASSSRTGGLQQPQHF
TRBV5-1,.,CASSIGRGAYNEQFF
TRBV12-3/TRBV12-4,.,CASSPPSGNLGKLFF
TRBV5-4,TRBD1,CASSLEQGRGDTQYF
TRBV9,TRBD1,CASSVSGGGIGYTF
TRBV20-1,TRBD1,CSAWTGGNTGELFF
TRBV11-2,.,CASVRGGRTGELFF
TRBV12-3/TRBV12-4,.,CASSVPGLEFF
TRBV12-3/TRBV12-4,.,CASSPGGDTNTEAFF
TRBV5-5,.,CASIQDLYQETQYF
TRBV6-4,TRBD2,CASSGSGGTDTQYF